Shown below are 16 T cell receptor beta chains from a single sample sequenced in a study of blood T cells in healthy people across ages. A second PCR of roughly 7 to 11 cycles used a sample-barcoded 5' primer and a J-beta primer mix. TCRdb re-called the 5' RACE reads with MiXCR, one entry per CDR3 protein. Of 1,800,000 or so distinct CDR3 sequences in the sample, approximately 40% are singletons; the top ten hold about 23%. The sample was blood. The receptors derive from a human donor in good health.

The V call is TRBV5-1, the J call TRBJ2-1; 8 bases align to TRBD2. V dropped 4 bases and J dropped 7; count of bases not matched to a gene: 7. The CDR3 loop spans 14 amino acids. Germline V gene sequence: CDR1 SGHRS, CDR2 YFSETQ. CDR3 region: CASSPGTSLNEQFF. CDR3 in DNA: TGCGCCAGCAGCCCAGGGACTAGTTTGAATGAGCAGTTCTTC. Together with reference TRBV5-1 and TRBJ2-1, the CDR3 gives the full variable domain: KAGVTQTPRYLIKTRGQQVTLSCSPISGHRSVSWYQQTPGQGLQFLFEYFSETQRNKGNFPGRFSGRQFSNSRSEMNVSTLELGDSALYLCASSPGTSLNEQFFGPGTRLTVL.

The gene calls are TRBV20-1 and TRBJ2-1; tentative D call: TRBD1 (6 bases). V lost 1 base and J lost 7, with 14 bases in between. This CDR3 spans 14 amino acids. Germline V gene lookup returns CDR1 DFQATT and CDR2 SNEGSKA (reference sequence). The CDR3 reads CSARGTGILNEQFF. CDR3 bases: TGCAGTGCTAGAGGAACAGGGATTTTAAATGAGCAGTTCTTC.

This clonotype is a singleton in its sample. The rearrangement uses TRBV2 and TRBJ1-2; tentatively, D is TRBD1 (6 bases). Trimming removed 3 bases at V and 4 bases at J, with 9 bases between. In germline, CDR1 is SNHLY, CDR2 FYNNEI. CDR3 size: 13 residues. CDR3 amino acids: CASSDRGGYGYTF. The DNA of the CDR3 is TGTGCCAGCAGTGATCGAGGGGGCTATGGCTACACCTTC.

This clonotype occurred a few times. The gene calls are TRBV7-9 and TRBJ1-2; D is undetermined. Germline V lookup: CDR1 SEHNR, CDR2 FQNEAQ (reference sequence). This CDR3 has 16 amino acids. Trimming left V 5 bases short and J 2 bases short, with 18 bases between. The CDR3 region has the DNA TGTGCCAGCAGCCACGAAGAACGTTCGGTAAACTATGGCTACACCTTC. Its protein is CASSHEERSVNYGYTF.

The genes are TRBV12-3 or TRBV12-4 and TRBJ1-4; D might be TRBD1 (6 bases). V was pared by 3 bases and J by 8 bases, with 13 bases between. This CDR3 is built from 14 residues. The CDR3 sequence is CASSFPGAREKLFF. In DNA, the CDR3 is TGTGCCAGCAGTTTTCCGGGGGCTCGCGAAAAACTGTTTTTT.

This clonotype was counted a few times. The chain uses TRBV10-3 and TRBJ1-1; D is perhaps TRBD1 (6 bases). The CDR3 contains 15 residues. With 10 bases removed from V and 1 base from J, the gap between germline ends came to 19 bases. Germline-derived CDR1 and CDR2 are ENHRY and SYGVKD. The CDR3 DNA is TGTGCCACCTCGTCTTCACAGGGCTCGAACACTGAAGCTTTCTTT. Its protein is CATSSSQGSNTEAFF.

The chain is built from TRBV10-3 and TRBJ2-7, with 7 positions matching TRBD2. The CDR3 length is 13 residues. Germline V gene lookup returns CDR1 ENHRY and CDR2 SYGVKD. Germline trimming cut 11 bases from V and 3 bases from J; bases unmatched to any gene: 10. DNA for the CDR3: TGTGCCGCGAGAGGGGAGGGGTTCTACGAGCAGTACTTC. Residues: CAARGEGFYEQYF.

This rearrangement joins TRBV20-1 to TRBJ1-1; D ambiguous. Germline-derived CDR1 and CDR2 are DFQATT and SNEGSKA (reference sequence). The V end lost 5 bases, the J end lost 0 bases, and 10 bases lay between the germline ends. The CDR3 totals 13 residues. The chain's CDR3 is CSAYRMMNTEAFF. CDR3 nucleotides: TGCAGTGCTTATCGTATGATGAACACTGAAGCTTTCTTT.

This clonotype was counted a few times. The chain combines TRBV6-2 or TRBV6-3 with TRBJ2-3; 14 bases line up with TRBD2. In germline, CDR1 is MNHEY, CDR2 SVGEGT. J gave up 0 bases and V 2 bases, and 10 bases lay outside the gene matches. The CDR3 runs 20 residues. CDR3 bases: TGTGCCAGCAGTTACCACACTCGACTAGCGGGGGGGCCGAGCACAGATACGCAGTATTTT. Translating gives CASSYHTRLAGGPSTDTQYF.

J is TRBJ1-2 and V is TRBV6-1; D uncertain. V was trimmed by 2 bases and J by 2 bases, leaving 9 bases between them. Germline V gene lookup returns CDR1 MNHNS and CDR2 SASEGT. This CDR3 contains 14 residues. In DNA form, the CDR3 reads TGTGCCAGCAGTGAACACCCAGACAACTATGGCTACACCTTC. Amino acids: CASSEHPDNYGYTF.

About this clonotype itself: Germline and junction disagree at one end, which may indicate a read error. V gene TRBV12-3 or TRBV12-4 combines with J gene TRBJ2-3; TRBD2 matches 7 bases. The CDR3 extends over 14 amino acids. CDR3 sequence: CASSWGLTTDAQYF. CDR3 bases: TGTGCCAGCAGTTGGGGACTAACCACAGATGCGCAGTATTTT.

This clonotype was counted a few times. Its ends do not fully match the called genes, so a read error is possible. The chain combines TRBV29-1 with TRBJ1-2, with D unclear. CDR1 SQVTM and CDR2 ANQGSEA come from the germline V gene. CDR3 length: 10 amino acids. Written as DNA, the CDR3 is TGCAGTGTTGAAAGGTCAGGCTACACCTTC. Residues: CSVERSGYTF. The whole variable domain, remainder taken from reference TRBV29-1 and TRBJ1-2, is SAVISQKPSRDICQRGTSLTIQCQVDSQVTMMFWYRQQPGQSLTLIATANQGSEATYESGFVIDKFPISRPNLTFSTLTVSNMSPEDSSIYLCSVERSGYTFGSGTRLTVV.

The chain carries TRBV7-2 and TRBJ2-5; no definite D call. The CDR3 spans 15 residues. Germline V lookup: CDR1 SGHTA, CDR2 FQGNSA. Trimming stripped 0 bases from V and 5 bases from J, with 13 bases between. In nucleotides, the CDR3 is TGTGCCAGCAGCTTAGCGTCGGGTCGAAGGGAGACCCAGTACTTC. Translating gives CASSLASGRRETQYF. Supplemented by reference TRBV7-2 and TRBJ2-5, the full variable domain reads GAGVSQSPSNKVTEKGKDVELRCDPISGHTALYWYRQSLGQGLEFLIYFQGNSAPDKSGLPSDRFSAERTGGSVSTLTIQRTQQEDSAVYLCASSLASGRRETQYFGPGTRLLVL.

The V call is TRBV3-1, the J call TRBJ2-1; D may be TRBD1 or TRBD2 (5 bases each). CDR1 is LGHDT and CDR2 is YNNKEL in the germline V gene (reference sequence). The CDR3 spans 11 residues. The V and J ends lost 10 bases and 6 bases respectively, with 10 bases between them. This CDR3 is CAIKGTNEQFF. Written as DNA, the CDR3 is TGTGCCATCAAGGGGACCAATGAGCAGTTCTTC.

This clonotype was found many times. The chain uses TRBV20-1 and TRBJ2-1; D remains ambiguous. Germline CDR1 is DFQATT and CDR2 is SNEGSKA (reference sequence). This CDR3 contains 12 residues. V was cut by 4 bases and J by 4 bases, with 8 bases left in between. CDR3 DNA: TGCAGTGCTATCGACGGATACAATGAGCAGTTCTTC. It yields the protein CSAIDGYNEQFF.

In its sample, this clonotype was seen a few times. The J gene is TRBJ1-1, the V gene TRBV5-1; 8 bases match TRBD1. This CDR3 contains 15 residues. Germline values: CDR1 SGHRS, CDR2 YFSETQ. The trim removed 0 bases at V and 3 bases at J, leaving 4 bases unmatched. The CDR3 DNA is TGCGCCAGCAGCTTGGACCCGACAGGGGACACTGAAGCTTTCTTT. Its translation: CASSLDPTGDTEAFF.